Listed here are 23 T cell receptor beta chains from one sample, sequenced in a study of PD-L1 blockade in urothelial cancer. Time point in this sample: peripheral blood 6 weeks after treatment start. Here immunoSEQ multiplex PCR was the method, and the copy in TCRdb shows in-frame clones only, minus some. This table has 95,000 to 150,000 clones, 86% appearing once. The sample consisted of PBMCs, taken around atezolizumab (anti-PD-L1) treatment. These receptors were obtained from a man aged 50 to 59 with urothelial cancer.

This rearrangement joins TRBV7-9 to TRBJ1-3, with D uncertain. This CDR3 contains 15 residues. V was trimmed by 5 bases and J by 0 bases, leaving 11 bases between them. The germline gives CDR1 SEHNR, CDR2 FQNEAQ (reference sequence). DNA of the CDR3: TGTGCCAGCAGCCCGGCGGATTACTCTGGAAACACCATATATTTT. This encodes CASSPADYSGNTIYF.

This clone was seen more than once but under ten times. This chain uses TRBV19 with TRBJ2-7; 10 positions agree with TRBD2. The CDR3 sequence is 14 residues long. Germline V lookup: CDR1 LNHDA, CDR2 SQIVND (reference sequence). The ends lost 8 bases at V and 3 bases at J; junction bases unmatched: 7. CDR3 sequence: CASAEGTSVYEQYF. DNA for the CDR3: TGTGCCAGTGCTGAAGGGACTAGCGTCTACGAGCAGTACTTC.

The V and J genes are TRBV6-1 and TRBJ1-4, with 7 positions matching TRBD1. The CDR3 sequence is 13 residues long. V was pared by 7 bases and J by 8 bases, with 7 bases of the junction left unmatched. CDR1 and CDR2 from the germline V gene are MNHNS and SASEGT. The chain's CDR3 is CASNYRGEEKLFF. The CDR3 coding sequence is TGTGCCAGCAATTACAGGGGAGAAGAAAAACTGTTTTTT.

The chain uses TRBV6-5 and TRBJ2-7; 9 nucleotides match TRBD1. Germline assignment: CDR1 MNHEY and CDR2 SVGAGI. Germline trimming cut 7 bases from V and 3 bases from J; bases unmatched to any gene: 10. The CDR3 sequence is 15 residues long. The DNA of the CDR3 is TGTGCCAGCAAAAGGGAACCGGGACAGGGCTACGAGCAGTACTTC. This encodes CASKREPGQGYEQYF.

The chain uses TRBV27 and TRBJ2-7; 11 bases align to TRBD1. Germline V lookup: CDR1 MNHEY, CDR2 SMNVEV (reference sequence). This CDR3 is 15 amino acids long. J was trimmed by 4 bases and V by 1 base; bases with no gene match: 3. In nucleotides, the CDR3 is TGTGCCAGCAGTTTATACCGGGACAGGGGGTACGAGCAGTACTTC. It encodes CASSLYRDRGYEQYF.

The chain employs TRBV7-6 and TRBJ2-1; 8 bases match TRBD2. The CDR3 is 15 amino acids. Germline V CDR1 and CDR2: SGHVS, FNYEAQ. V lost 0 bases, J lost 4 bases, and 2 bases stayed unmatched. The CDR3 DNA reads as TGTGCCAGCAGCTTAGCCACTAGCGGATACAATGAGCAGTTCTTC. This sequence encodes CASSLATSGYNEQFF.

This sequence joins TRBV11-2 and TRBJ2-5; 9 bases match TRBD2. CDR1 and CDR2 from the germline V gene are SGHAT and FQNNGV. V shed 8 bases and J 5 bases; nucleotides not matched to a gene: 6. There are 13 residues in the CDR3. The CDR3, as DNA: TGTGCCAGCGGTAGCGGGAGCGGTGAGACCCAGTACTTC. Its translation: CASGSGSGETQYF.

The chain has TRBV5-1 and TRBJ1-1; D gene unclear. CDR3 size: 13 residues. The V end was cut by 1 base, the J end by 3 bases, with 7 bases between. The germline V gene encodes CDR1 SGHRS and CDR2 YFSETQ. The CDR3 spells CASSLYQDTEAFF. The CDR3 region has the DNA TGCGCCAGCAGCTTGTACCAGGACACTGAAGCTTTCTTT. The full variable domain, with the rest looked up from reference TRBV5-1 and TRBJ1-1, is KAGVTQTPRYLIKTRGQQVTLSCSPISGHRSVSWYQQTPGQGLQFLFEYFSETQRNKGNFPGRFSGRQFSNSRSEMNVSTLELGDSALYLCASSLYQDTEAFFGQGTRLTVV.

The gene calls are TRBV5-4 and TRBJ2-1, with 9 bases identical to TRBD2. This CDR3 comprises 16 residues. Trimming at V came to 0 bases and at J to 1 base, leaving 2 bases not matched to a gene. CDR1 and CDR2 from the germline V gene are SGHNT and YYREEE (reference sequence). Written as DNA, the CDR3 is TGTGCCAGCAGCTTGGCGACTAGCGGATCCTACAATGAGCAGTTCTTC. Protein product: CASSLATSGSYNEQFF.

This clone occurred once. As DNA, the CDR3 is TGTGCCAGCAAAACAGGGATCACAGATACGCAGTATTTT. Its translation: CASKTGITDTQYF. The V and J genes are TRBV2 and TRBJ2-3; D is possibly TRBD1 (6 bases). In germline, CDR1 is SNHLY, CDR2 FYNNEI. CDR3 length: 13 amino acids. The V end lost 7 bases, the J end lost 2 bases, and 10 bases lay between the germline ends.

The rearrangement links TRBV6-1 to TRBJ2-2, with D possibly being TRBD1 (6 bases). The CDR3 totals 14 residues. The V gene lost 1 base and the J gene lost 3 bases, with 6 bases spanning the gap. Looked up from germline, CDR1 is MNHNS and CDR2 is SASEGT. The CDR3, as DNA: TGTGCCAGCAGTGAAGACAGGGACACCGGGGAGCTGTTTTTT. This gives the protein CASSEDRDTGELFF.

The chain couples TRBV18 to TRBJ1-3; D ambiguous. From germline, CDR1 is KGHSH and CDR2 LQKENI. There are 16 residues in the CDR3. The ends were cut back, 4 bases at V and 0 bases at J, with 13 bases in the middle. CDR3 in amino acids: CASSHGGPRSGNTIYF. The CDR3 DNA follows: TGTGCCAGCTCACATGGAGGGCCTCGCTCTGGAAACACCATATATTTT. Variable domain in full (rest from reference TRBV18 and TRBJ1-3): NAGVMQNPRHLVRRRGQEARLRCSPMKGHSHVYWYRQLPEEGLKFMVYLQKENIIDESGMPKERFSAEFPKEGPSILRIQQVVRGDSAAYFCASSHGGPRSGNTIYFGEGSWLTVV.

The genes are TRBV19 and TRBJ2-2, with 8 bases lining up with TRBD1. J gave up 3 bases and V 2 bases, and 5 bases lay outside the gene matches. The V gene's germline CDR1 is LNHDA and CDR2 SQIVND (reference sequence). The CDR3 spans 16 residues. CDR3 amino acids: CASSIRPGGYTGELFF. The CDR3 bases are TGTGCCAGTAGTATACGGCCAGGGGGCTACACCGGGGAGCTGTTTTTT.

This chain connects TRBV6-1 to TRBJ1-2; 7 nucleotides align to TRBD1. Germline-derived CDR1 and CDR2 are MNHNS and SASEGT. The CDR3 consists of 13 residues. With V trimmed by 11 bases and J by 4 bases, 10 bases remained unmatched. The CDR3 DNA is TGTGCCGGAGCAGGGGGTGGGTCCTATGGCTACACCTTC. It encodes CAGAGGGSYGYTF.

The chain employs TRBV15 and TRBJ2-5; 7 bases are shared with TRBD1. Germline-derived CDR1 and CDR2 are LNHNV and YYDKDF (reference sequence). The V gene end was trimmed by 2 bases and the J gene end by 4 bases; junction bases not matched to a gene: 10. The CDR3 totals 16 residues. The CDR3 sequence is CATSRLLGTARETQYF. CDR3 in DNA: TGTGCCACCAGCAGATTACTCGGGACAGCCCGAGAGACCCAGTACTTC.

The CDR3 DNA is TGTGCCAGCAGTTTACCCTACAGGGGAGGCACTGAAGCTTTCTTT. As protein: CASSLPYRGGTEAFF. This chain uses TRBV28 with TRBJ1-1, with TRBD1 matching 7 bases. Losses at the gene ends were 2 bases for V and 4 bases for J; bases not matched to a gene: 7. The CDR3 sequence is 15 residues long. Germline V gene sequence: CDR1 MDHEN, CDR2 SYDVKM.

The chain combines TRBV5-4 with TRBJ2-2; the D gene is possibly TRBD2 (6 bases). Deletions cut 2 bases from V and 6 bases from J, with 14 bases between. The CDR3 length is 15 residues. Germline V gives CDR1 SGHNT, CDR2 YYREEE (reference sequence). CDR3 sequence reads: CASSFFSGAAGELFF. The CDR3 bases are TGTGCCAGCAGCTTTTTTAGCGGAGCGGCCGGGGAGCTGTTTTTT.

The chain couples TRBV4-1 to TRBJ2-3; 8 bases are a match to TRBD2. The V gene's germline CDR1 is MGHRA and CDR2 YSYEKL. The CDR3 loop spans 16 amino acids. V was pared by 5 bases and J by 0 bases, with 7 bases of the junction left unmatched. This chain's CDR3 is CASSYQLAASTDTQYF. DNA for the CDR3: TGCGCCAGCAGCTACCAACTAGCGGCTAGCACAGATACGCAGTATTTT.

CDR3 protein: CASSQDRVLADDSFSEQYF. In DNA, the CDR3 is TGTGCCAGCAGCCAAGATAGAGTCCTAGCGGATGATTCATTTTCGGAGCAGTACTTC. The chain uses TRBV14 and TRBJ2-7, with 7 bases matching TRBD2. Unmatched junction bases numbered 21, after V lost 0 bases and J lost 7 bases. This CDR3 has 19 residues. Germline V lookup: CDR1 SGHDN, CDR2 FVKESK.

The chain links TRBV7-9 to TRBJ2-1; a weak D match, TRBD2 (6 bases). The CDR3 is made up of 14 amino acids. Trimming left V 0 bases short and J 9 bases short, with 12 bases between. Germline values: CDR1 SEHNR, CDR2 FQNEAQ (reference sequence). Here the CDR3 DNA reads TGTGCCAGCAGCTTAGCGGGAGGAAGCGGTGAGCAGTTCTTC. Translation gives CASSLAGGSGEQFF.

This rearrangement joins TRBV19 to TRBJ2-1; weak D call: TRBD2 (6 bases). V was cut by 3 bases and J by 9 bases, with 9 bases left in between. CDR3 length: 12 amino acids. CDR1 LNHDA and CDR2 SQIVND come from the germline V gene (reference sequence). DNA for the CDR3: TGTGCCAGTAGTATGGGGGGTGGTGAGCAGTTCTTC. This sequence encodes CASSMGGGEQFF.

The chain is built from TRBV7-3 and TRBJ2-1; 10 bases match TRBD1. The CDR3 has 15 residues. V dropped 5 bases and J dropped 8; count of bases not matched to a gene: 9. CDR1 is SGHTA, CDR2 FQGTGA, per germline. The CDR3 DNA follows: TGTGCCAGCAGCGTGGACAGGGGGGAGTTTGATGAGCAGTTCTTC. It specifies CASSVDRGEFDEQFF.

The genes are TRBV5-4 and TRBJ2-5; the match to TRBD1 covers 8 bases. The CDR3 has 16 residues. The V and J ends lost 6 bases and 5 bases, in that order; junction bases with no gene match: 15. CDR1 and CDR2 (germline): SGHNT, YYREEE (reference sequence). Here the CDR3 DNA reads TGTGCCAGCACCAAATCTGGACAGGGCGGGTCGGAGACCCAGTACTTC. Translation: CASTKSGQGGSETQYF.